These 8 T cell receptor beta chains came from one sample sequenced in a study of shared clonotypes between healthy human individuals. Sequencing used immunoSEQ multiplex PCR; TCRdb keeps in-frame clones, though not all of them. The repertoire holds millions of clones, about 95% seen once, with around 0.13% in the top ten. Sequenced sample: naive CD4+ T cells sorted from blood. Subset meaning: CD45RA+ positively selected. The receptor set was obtained from a man between 18 and 29 years old in good health.

This rearrangement joins TRBV9 to TRBJ1-6, with D unresolved. Germline lookup yields CDR1 SGDLS and CDR2 YYNGEE. With 4 bases removed from V and 6 bases from J, the gap between germline ends came to 11 bases. The CDR3 is 14 residues long. The CDR3 reads CASSFERFNSPLHF. DNA of the CDR3: TGTGCCAGCAGCTTCGAGAGATTTAATTCACCCCTCCACTTT.

The chain is built from TRBV7-9 and TRBJ1-4; D possibly corresponds to TRBD1 (6 bases). CDR1 is SEHNR and CDR2 is FQNEAQ in the germline V gene (reference sequence). V was cut by 4 bases and J by 7 bases, with 13 bases left in between. CDR3 length: 14 residues. This chain's CDR3 is CASSSRGGGEKLFF. In DNA form, the CDR3 reads TGTGCCAGCAGCTCCAGGGGAGGCGGTGAAAAACTGTTTTTT.

This chain connects TRBV7-2 to TRBJ2-1; the D call may be TRBD1 or TRBD2 (5 bases each). Deletions cut 5 bases from V and 8 bases from J, with 19 bases between. The CDR3 is 15 amino acids. Germline CDR1 is SGHTA and CDR2 is FQGNSA. CDR3 residues: CASSPRVPPGHEQFF. As DNA, the CDR3 is TGTGCCAGCAGCCCCCGGGTTCCCCCGGGACATGAGCAGTTCTTC.

The chain joins TRBV6-1 to TRBJ2-5, with TRBD2 matching over 10 bases. Germline V gene data show CDR1 as MNHNS and CDR2 as SASEGT. J was trimmed by 3 bases and V by 6 bases; bases with no gene match: 4. The CDR3 extends over 14 amino acids. The CDR3 is CASRSGGAEETQYF. CDR3 DNA: TGTGCCAGCAGGAGCGGGGGGGCCGAAGAGACCCAGTACTTC.

Details on this clone: Other DNA sequences within the sample encode an identical CDR3. V gene TRBV6-1 combines with J gene TRBJ2-3, with 9 bases lining up with TRBD2. Per germline, CDR1 MNHNS and CDR2 SASEGT. The CDR3 runs 13 residues. With 7 bases clipped from V and 6 bases from J, the junction kept 5 bases outside the gene matches. The CDR3: CASKPSGGDTQYF. The CDR3 DNA reads TGTGCCAGCAAGCCCAGCGGGGGGGATACGCAGTATTTT.

The chain joins TRBV5-5 to TRBJ2-4, with TRBD2 as a possible D gene (6 bases). This CDR3 has 14 amino acids. V lost 0 bases, J lost 7 bases, and 11 bases lay in between. Germline assignment: CDR1 SGHKS and CDR2 YYEKEE (reference sequence). As DNA, the CDR3 is TGTGCCAGCAGCTTGGGCGGGAAGGGTAACATTCAGTACTTC. Translated: CASSLGGKGNIQYF.

The rearrangement uses TRBV30 and TRBJ1-5; 7 bases are shared with TRBD1. Germline trimming cut 4 bases from V and 7 bases from J; bases unmatched to any gene: 7. This CDR3 comprises 13 residues. In germline, CDR1 is GTSNPN, CDR2 SVGIG (reference sequence). As DNA, the CDR3 is TGTGCCTGGACCAGACAGGGAGGACAGCCCCAGCATTTT. As protein: CAWTRQGGQPQHF.

The genes are TRBV21-1 and TRBJ1-1. TRBV21-1 is an annotated pseudogene. The length of the CDR3 is 18 residues. DNA for the CDR3: TGTGCCAGCAGCACTCGGGATTGTTTACCTCTCCAGAACACTGAAGCTTTCTTT. Translated: CASSTRDCLPLQNTEAFF.